The 17 T cell receptor beta chains listed next were all sequenced from one sample in a study of T cell responses to AZD1222 COVID-19 vaccine (dated by TCRdb to about 2021). The sample's time point label is to be understood as: baseline before first vaccination. Library construction relied on the immunoSEQ multiplex PCR assay. What TCRdb holds here is the immuneACCESS table cut down to in-frame rearrangements. Part of the clones is not present; checked against another copy, under half of the missing clones reflect an unresolved V gene, and the others are unexplained. This sample is represented by more than 85,000 clones; roughly nine tenths of them were singletons. The ten largest clones capture more than 6.5% of the sample. Sequenced material: peripheral blood, taken on day 0 of AZD1222 vaccination. These receptors were obtained from an adult in good health.

The gene calls are TRBV5-4 and TRBJ2-1; 8 bases agree with TRBD1. The CDR3 contains 16 residues. Germline loops: CDR1 SGHNT, CDR2 YYREEE (reference sequence). The J segment lost 4 bases and the V segment lost 0 bases, leaving 6 bases of the junction unmatched. CDR3 sequence: CASSLGGQGGYNEQFF. The DNA of the CDR3 is TGTGCCAGCAGCTTGGGCGGACAGGGTGGGTACAATGAGCAGTTCTTC.

The chain is built from TRBV28 and TRBJ1-5; D may be TRBD1 (5 bases). Germline CDR1 MDHEN, CDR2 SYDVKM. The CDR3 length is 14 residues. V was cut by 2 bases and J by 2 bases, with 7 bases left in between. CDR3 DNA: TGTGCCAGCAGTTTAACCAGGGGCAATCAGCCCCAGCATTTT. Translating it yields CASSLTRGNQPQHF.

The chain combines TRBV11-2 with TRBJ2-1, with 7 bases that match TRBD1. Germline CDR1 is SGHAT and CDR2 is FQNNGV. Trimming at V came to 5 bases and at J to 7 bases, leaving 11 bases not matched to a gene. The CDR3 consists of 15 residues. CDR3 nucleotide sequence: TGTGCCAGCAGCATCGGACAGGTTCGGGGAAATGAGCAGTTCTTC. It is translated as CASSIGQVRGNEQFF.

V and J are TRBV6-1 and TRBJ1-4; D is ambiguous. V dropped 0 bases and J dropped 10 bases, with 12 bases sitting between them. The CDR3 loop spans 14 amino acids. CDR1 MNHNS and CDR2 SASEGT come from the germline V gene. In DNA, the CDR3 is TGTGCCAGCAGTGAAGCTGACCAGTGGTCAAAACTGTTTTTT. Its protein product is CASSEADQWSKLFF.

A few counts support this clone. The chain uses TRBV5-1 and TRBJ2-1; the D call may be TRBD1 or TRBD2 (5 bases each). Trimming left V 2 bases short and J 8 bases short, with 14 bases between. The CDR3 has 14 amino acids. Germline values: CDR1 SGHRS, CDR2 YFSETQ. Here the CDR3 reads CASSFGLRGDEQFF. CDR3 coding DNA: TGCGCCAGCAGCTTTGGCCTACGAGGGGATGAGCAGTTCTTC.

This chain links TRBV2 with TRBJ2-2, with 11 bases fitting TRBD1. Trimming at V came to 7 bases and at J to 3 bases, leaving 4 bases not matched to a gene. The CDR3 loop spans 15 amino acids. Germline loops: CDR1 SNHLY, CDR2 FYNNEI. Here the CDR3 reads CASTRTGGDTGELFF. Written as DNA, the CDR3 is TGTGCCAGCACCAGGACAGGGGGCGACACCGGGGAGCTGTTTTTT.

This chain links TRBV27 with TRBJ1-4; D remains unclear. V lost 4 bases to trimming and J lost 7 bases, with 19 bases between them. Per germline, CDR1 MNHEY and CDR2 SMNVEV (reference sequence). The CDR3 extends over 16 amino acids. CDR3 in amino acids: CASSSPLTDSTEKLFF. As DNA, the CDR3 is TGTGCCAGCAGTTCCCCCTTAACCGATTCAACTGAAAAACTGTTTTTT.

The chain is built from TRBV6-5 and TRBJ2-2, with 8 positions matching TRBD1. Trimming cost V 7 bases and J 0 bases; bases outside gene matches: 4. The CDR3 has 15 residues. From germline, CDR1 is MNHEY and CDR2 SVGAGI. The CDR3 DNA follows: TGTGCCAGCACTTCAGGGGGCGCGAACACCGGGGAGCTGTTTTTT. As protein: CASTSGGANTGELFF.

This chain connects TRBV29-1 to TRBJ1-2; D might be TRBD1 (5 bases). The CDR3 contains 11 residues. The germline V gene encodes CDR1 SQVTM and CDR2 ANQGSEA. Trimming took off 4 bases at V and 7 bases at J, with 10 bases between the two ends. The CDR3 bases are TGCAGCGTTGGGACAATGGGTGGCTACACCTTC. This codes for CSVGTMGGYTF.

The chain employs TRBV7-2 and TRBJ1-2; possibly TRBD1 for D (6 bases). This CDR3 region has 16 residues. Germline V gene sequence: CDR1 SGHTA, CDR2 FQGNSA. V gave up 5 bases and J gave up 4 bases, with 20 bases separating them. CDR3 coding DNA: TGTGCCAGCAGCCAGGGGCCTAACACCGCTGGCTATGGCTACACCTTC. It encodes CASSQGPNTAGYGYTF.

This chain joins TRBV27 and TRBJ2-7; D not certain. Germline V gene data show CDR1 as MNHEY and CDR2 as SMNVEV (reference sequence). The ends were cut back, 3 bases at V and 1 base at J, with 7 bases in the middle. The CDR3 runs to 13 residues. CDR3 bases: TGTGCCAGCAGTTTTTATAGTTCCTACGAGCAGTACTTC. Translating it yields CASSFYSSYEQYF.

The V call is TRBV5-1, the J call TRBJ1-1; D is uncertain. Germline CDR1 and CDR2: SGHRS and YFSETQ. V lost 4 bases and J 1 base, leaving 11 bases between the germline ends. The CDR3 totals 14 residues. CDR3: CASSPPSPNTEAFF. The DNA for the CDR3 is TGCGCCAGCAGCCCGCCCAGCCCGAACACTGAAGCTTTCTTT.

The chain carries TRBV4-3 and TRBJ1-4; unclear D gene. Germline loops: CDR1 LGHNA, CDR2 YSLEER. The CDR3 contains 16 residues. V shed 1 base and J shed 8 bases, with 17 bases lying between them. CDR3 coding DNA: TGCGCCAGCAGCCAAGTCCTCCATGGGGAGTTGGAAAAACTGTTTTTT. Its protein is CASSQVLHGELEKLFF.

CDR3: CASSFDSGANVLTF. The CDR3 DNA follows: TGTGCCAGCAGCTTTGACTCTGGGGCCAACGTCCTGACTTTC. J is TRBJ2-6 and V is TRBV7-3, with D unresolved. The germline V gene has CDR1 SGHTA and CDR2 FQGTGA. Trimming shortened V by 3 bases and J by 0 bases, and 3 bases separated the two germline ends. This CDR3 comprises 14 residues.

The rearrangement uses TRBV7-6 and TRBJ2-5; D possibly corresponds to TRBD2 (6 bases). V shed 8 bases and J shed 1 base, with 17 bases lying between them. The CDR3 runs 15 residues. Germline V gene lookup returns CDR1 SGHVS and CDR2 FNYEAQ. DNA of the CDR3: TGTGCCAGCTCGGGGGTCAGGTGGGCCCAAGAGACCCAGTACTTC. Translated: CASSGVRWAQETQYF.

This chain connects TRBV18 to TRBJ2-7; D is possibly TRBD1 or TRBD2 (5 bases each). The CDR3 totals 13 residues. Trimming took 5 bases from V and 3 from J, leaving 11 bases between them. The germline gives CDR1 KGHSH, CDR2 LQKENI. In DNA, the CDR3 is TGTGCCAGCTCAAGGAATGGGGGCTACGAGCAGTACTTC. As protein: CASSRNGGYEQYF.

This clone was observed once. The rearrangement uses TRBV5-1 and TRBJ2-7; 14 bases line up with TRBD2. With V trimmed by 5 bases and J by 3 bases, 4 bases remained unmatched. The CDR3 spans 15 residues. The germline gives CDR1 SGHRS, CDR2 YFSETQ. CDR3 region: CASRKTSGRDYEQYF. For the CDR3, the DNA is TGCGCCAGCAGGAAGACTAGCGGGAGGGACTACGAGCAGTACTTC. The variable domain in full, completed from reference TRBV5-1 and TRBJ2-7, reads KAGVTQTPRYLIKTRGQQVTLSCSPISGHRSVSWYQQTPGQGLQFLFEYFSETQRNKGNFPGRFSGRQFSNSRSEMNVSTLELGDSALYLCASRKTSGRDYEQYFGPGTRLTVT.